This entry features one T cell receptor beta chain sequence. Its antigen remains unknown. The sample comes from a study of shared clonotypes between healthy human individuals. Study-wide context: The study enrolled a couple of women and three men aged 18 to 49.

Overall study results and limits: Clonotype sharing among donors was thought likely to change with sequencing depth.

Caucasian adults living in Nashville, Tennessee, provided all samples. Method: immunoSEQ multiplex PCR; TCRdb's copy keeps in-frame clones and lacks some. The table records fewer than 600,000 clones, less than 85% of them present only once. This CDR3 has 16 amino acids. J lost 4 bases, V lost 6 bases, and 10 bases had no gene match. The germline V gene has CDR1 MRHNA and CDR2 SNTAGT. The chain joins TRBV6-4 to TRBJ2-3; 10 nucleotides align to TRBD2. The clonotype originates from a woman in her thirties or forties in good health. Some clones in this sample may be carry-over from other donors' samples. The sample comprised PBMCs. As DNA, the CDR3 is TGTGCCAGCAGCGCCCTAGCGGGAGAGTCGTCAGATACGCAGTATTTT. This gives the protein CASSALAGESSDTQYF.